In this sample, the clone carrying this TCR beta chain turned up many times. Its antigen remains unidentified. The data belong to a study of T cells after yellow fever vaccination. Overall study findings and caveats: Repertoires obtained by FACS sorting could include abundant clonotypes that entered as contaminants from the bulk population. At under 97% for CD4 and approximately 89% for CD8, most primary-vaccination clones showed up again after the booster. Overall, a small share of clonotypes was seen in both CD4 and CD8 compartments.

V was pared by 3 bases and J by 5 bases, with 8 bases of the junction left unmatched. CDR1 SGHTA and CDR2 FQGNSA come from the germline V gene. This CDR3 has 16 residues. Template switching with 5'RACE generated the TCR cDNA and added a universal primer site and UMIs. TCRdb reprocessed the 5' RACE reads with MiXCR, giving one entry per CDR3 protein. The sample has some 300,000 distinct CDR3 sequences, about 10% seen once. This receptor was taken from a man aged 18 to 30 who received the YFV17D yellow fever vaccine. Sequenced here: CD4+ T cells sorted from PBMCs, sampled 5 days after the yellow fever booster vaccination. The chain combines TRBV7-2 with TRBJ2-3; 10 nucleotides match TRBD2. This CDR3 reads CASSFGSGGPLDTQYF. CDR3 sequence (DNA): TGTGCCAGCAGCTTCGGTAGCGGGGGGCCCCTAGATACGCAGTATTTT.